One and the same sample provided the 9 T cell receptor beta chains below, sequenced in a study of lymphopenia after photon versus proton radiotherapy. The assay was immunoSEQ multiplex PCR, and TCRdb's table has in-frame clones only and misses some. The sample has tens of thousands of clones, 65% to 85% seen once. The material sequenced was peripheral blood, taken from a patient treated with proton-based radiotherapy. The source of these receptors is a man between 60 and 75 years old with pancreatic cancer.

The chain uses TRBV29-1 and TRBJ1-2, with a weak D call TRBD1 (5 bases). The germline CDR1 and CDR2 sequences are SQVTM and ANQGSEA. The CDR3 is 14 amino acids. Trimming removed 3 bases at V and 7 bases at J, with 18 bases between. CDR3 in DNA: TGCAGCGTTGATGGAAGTGGGGGAATTTCTGGCTACACCTTC. This codes for CSVDGSGGISGYTF. The variable domain in full, with the rest retrieved from reference TRBV29-1 and TRBJ1-2, is SAVISQKPSRDICQRGTSLTIQCQVDSQVTMMFWYRQQPGQSLTLIATANQGSEATYESGFVIDKFPISRPNLTFSTLTVSNMSPEDSSIYLCSVDGSGGISGYTFGSGTRLTVV.

The chain employs TRBV7-2 and TRBJ2-5, with D uncertain. CDR3 size: 16 residues. Germline values: CDR1 SGHTA, CDR2 FQGNSA. Trimming cost V 2 bases and J 4 bases, with 17 bases left between them. The CDR3 loop is CASSLTGAAVPETQYF. Written as DNA, the CDR3 is TGTGCCAGCAGCTTAACGGGTGCCGCGGTACCAGAGACCCAGTACTTC.

This chain connects TRBV2 to TRBJ1-5, with D unresolved. The CDR3 has 15 residues. Germline V CDR1 and CDR2: SNHLY, FYNNEI. V was pared by 3 bases and J by 3 bases, with 12 bases between. CDR3 coding DNA: TGTGCCAGCAGTGAGGGTGGCGTACTCAATCAGCCCCAGCATTTT. This translates into CASSEGGVLNQPQHF. The entire variable domain, with the rest obtained from reference TRBV2 and TRBJ1-5, is as follows: EPEVTQTPSHQVTQMGQEVILRCVPISNHLYFYWYRQILGQKVEFLVSFYNNEISEKSEIFDDQFSVERPDGSNFTLKIRSTKLEDSAMYFCASSEGGVLNQPQHFGDGTRLSIL.

This chain uses TRBV10-3 with TRBJ1-2, with D maybe TRBD1 (6 bases). CDR3 length: 14 residues. Germline V lookup: CDR1 ENHRY, CDR2 SYGVKD. Trimming pared 5 bases from V and 2 bases from J, leaving 12 bases between. The CDR3 DNA reads as TGTGCCATCAGTACCAGGGGACCCAACTATGGCTACACCTTC. Its translation: CAISTRGPNYGYTF.

J is TRBJ1-4 and V is TRBV15; D gene ambiguous. CDR3 length: 14 amino acids. Trimming stripped 3 bases from V and 7 bases from J, with 12 bases between. The germline V gene has CDR1 LNHNV and CDR2 YYDKDF (reference sequence). The CDR3 nucleotides read TGTGCCACCAGCAGGTCTTCGGACGGTGAAAAACTGTTTTTT. It yields the protein CATSRSSDGEKLFF.

The V and J genes are TRBV19 and TRBJ1-6; weak D call: TRBD1 (6 bases). CDR1 and CDR2 from the germline V gene are LNHDA and SQIVND (reference sequence). The CDR3 runs 15 residues. Trimming cost V 4 bases and J 5 bases, with 12 bases left between them. This CDR3 reads CASSKLQGNNSPLHF. The CDR3 DNA is TGTGCCAGTAGTAAACTCCAGGGGAATAATTCACCCCTCCACTTT.

This clone has only a few counts. The gene calls are TRBV6-1 and TRBJ1-3; D is perhaps TRBD1 (5 bases). The V end lost 3 bases, the J end lost 3 bases, and 15 bases lay between the germline ends. The CDR3 sequence is 16 residues long. Germline CDR1 reads MNHNS; CDR2 reads SASEGT. As DNA, the CDR3 is TGTGCCAGCAGTGATCAAATCGGGGGGGGTGGAAACACCATATATTTT. Translation: CASSDQIGGGGNTIYF.

The chain carries TRBV28 and TRBJ1-2; weak D call: TRBD1 (5 bases). Germline V gene sequence: CDR1 MDHEN, CDR2 SYDVKM. There are 14 residues in the CDR3. Trimming pared 3 bases from V and 8 bases from J, leaving 16 bases between. For the CDR3, the DNA is TGTGCCAGCAGTTTTGACAGTAAATCAACGGGCTACACCTTC. Translation: CASSFDSKSTGYTF.

The chain links TRBV5-1 to TRBJ2-6, with D uncertain. The CDR3 contains 14 residues. Germline V gives CDR1 SGHRS, CDR2 YFSETQ. V shed 4 bases and J shed 2 bases, with 7 bases lying between them. The CDR3 DNA is TGCGCCAGCAGCCCCACAGCTGGGGCCAACGTCCTGACTTTC. Protein: CASSPTAGANVLTF.